This T cell receptor beta chain was identified during a study of CD8+CD57+ T cells in acquired aplastic anemia. In the study overall: An average of 3.2 ug of DNA was obtained from sorted CD4+ and CD8+ cells. Healthy donors gave 11 million or so reads on average for CD4+ cells.

CDR1 and CDR2 from the germline V gene are LNHDA and SQIVND (reference sequence). There are 15 residues in the CDR3. With 1 base removed from V and 2 bases from J, the gap between germline ends came to 9 bases. Profiling that covered TCR beta VDJ and CDR3 relied on genomic DNA as its template. TCRdb reprocessed the reads with MiXCR, giving one entry per CDR3 protein. Among over 200,000 distinct CDR3 sequences listed, approximately 60% were seen once. Study-wide points: For CD8+ Simpson's diversity, patients and controls showed no significant difference. There were twenty-nine CD8+ CDR3 sequences that occurred in both patients and controls.

For this clonotype: What it recognizes is unknown.

The source of this sequence is a human donor in good health. The chain employs TRBV19 and TRBJ1-5; possible D gene TRBD1, 6 bases. Sequenced material: sorted CD4+, CD8+, or CD8+CD57+ T cells (not recorded which) from PBMCs. The CDR3 region is CASSIGQGRNQPQHF. The CDR3 bases are TGTGCCAGTAGTATAGGGCAGGGGCGCAATCAGCCCCAGCATTTT.